The 6 T cell receptor beta chains reported below all come from one sample, sequenced in a study of regulatory dendritic cells for organ transplantation. Profiled with immunoSEQ multiplex PCR; TCRdb holds only in-frame clones, not every one. The sample lists approximately 35,000 clones; roughly nine tenths were seen once. The sequencing sample was made of naive CD4+ T cells from blood. Subset defined: CD45RA+ naive T cells. These receptor sequences come from a human donor in good health.

V gene TRBV7-9 combines with J gene TRBJ1-1; 7 bases match TRBD1. Unmatched junction bases numbered 11, after V lost 1 base and J lost 0 bases. The CDR3 consists of 18 residues. Germline-derived CDR1 and CDR2 are SEHNR and FQNEAQ (reference sequence). CDR3 protein: CASSLEGQAKGVNTEAFF. The CDR3 bases are TGTGCCAGCAGCTTAGAAGGACAGGCTAAGGGGGTGAACACTGAAGCTTTCTTT.

The chain joins TRBV7-2 to TRBJ1-1; maybe TRBD1 (6 bases). Trimming left V 5 bases short and J 4 bases short, with 17 bases between. The CDR3 extends over 15 amino acids. The V gene's germline CDR1 is SGHTA and CDR2 FQGNSA. The CDR3 is CASSLVGGPGTEAFF. CDR3 nucleotide sequence: TGTGCCAGCAGCCTAGTTGGGGGCCCGGGCACTGAAGCTTTCTTT.

This chain connects TRBV18 to TRBJ2-5; D is unresolved. V lost 5 bases, J lost 4 bases, and 5 bases lay in between. The germline gives CDR1 KGHSH, CDR2 LQKENI. The CDR3 is 11 residues long. CDR3 DNA: TGTGCCAGCTCAGCAAGAGAGACCCAGTACTTC. Translating gives CASSARETQYF.

V and J are TRBV10-2 and TRBJ1-5; D gene uncertain. The germline V gene encodes CDR1 WSHSY and CDR2 SAAADI. V shed 2 bases and J shed 0 bases, with 5 bases lying between them. The CDR3 is 14 residues long. The CDR3: CASSESASNQPQHF. The DNA for the CDR3 is TGCGCCAGCAGTGAGAGTGCTAGCAATCAGCCCCAGCATTTT.

CDR3 in amino acids: CATSVARATQYF. The CDR3, as DNA: TGTGCCACCAGTGTGGCCAGGGCAACCCAGTACTTC. The chain has TRBV15 and TRBJ2-5, with D maybe TRBD1 (5 bases). V was clipped by 6 bases and J by 8 bases, with 13 bases between them. CDR1 and CDR2 (germline): LNHNV, YYDKDF (reference sequence). The CDR3 length is 12 residues.

The chain has TRBV7-9 and TRBJ2-3; D not certain. The germline V and J ends were trimmed by 4 bases and 4 bases, with 9 bases remaining between them. Per the germline V gene, CDR1 is SEHNR and CDR2 is FQNEAQ (reference sequence). The CDR3 loop spans 13 amino acids. The CDR3 here is CASSSDPADTQYF. CDR3 nucleotide sequence: TGTGCCAGCAGCTCCGACCCCGCAGATACGCAGTATTTT.